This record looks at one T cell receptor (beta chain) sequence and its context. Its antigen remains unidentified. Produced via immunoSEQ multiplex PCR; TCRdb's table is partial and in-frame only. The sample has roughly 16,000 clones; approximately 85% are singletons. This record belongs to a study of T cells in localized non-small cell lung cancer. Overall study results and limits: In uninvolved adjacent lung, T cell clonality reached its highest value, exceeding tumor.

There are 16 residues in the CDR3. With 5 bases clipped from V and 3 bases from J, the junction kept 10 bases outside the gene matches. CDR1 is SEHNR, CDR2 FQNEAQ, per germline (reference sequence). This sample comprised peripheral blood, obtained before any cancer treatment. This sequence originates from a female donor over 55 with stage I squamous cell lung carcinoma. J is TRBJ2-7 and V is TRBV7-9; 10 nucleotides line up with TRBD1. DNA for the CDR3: TGTGCCAGCAGCGATCCCCGGGACAGGGGAGACTACGAGCAGTACTTC. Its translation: CASSDPRDRGDYEQYF.